Listed below are T cell receptor beta chains from one sample, sequenced in a study of T-cell reconstitution after alpha-beta-depleted transplantation in children. TCRdb ran MiXCR on the PCR reads and lists one entry per CDR3 protein. In the table there are a few hundred thousand distinct CDR3 sequences, roughly 13% of which are singletons. Here the sequenced sample was PBMCs, mostly from graft donor cells, taken 360 days after TCRalphabeta/CD19-depleted stem cell transplant. All receptors come from a male patient between 5 and 17 years old who had a stem cell transplant for acute myeloid leukemia, so the T cells may come from the graft donor. CDR3s include the opening cysteine and the closing phenylalanine or tryptophan. A D gene is named only where the DNA matches it firmly. A row's size may be missing; if present it is once, few, many or a size class.

>TRBJ2-3|TRBD2|16|few|TRBV5-1
CASSLKGGRPADTQYF
TGCGCCAGCAGCTTGAAAGGCGGGAGGCCGGCAGATACGCAGTATTTT
>TRBJ2-5|-|17|many|TRBV7-3
CASSLLAAEDLQETQYF
TGTGCCAGCAGCCTATTAGCCGCGGAAGATCTACAAGAGACCCAGTACTTC
>TRBJ2-7|TRBD2|13|many|TRBV6-2/TRBV6-3
CASSSGTSIEQYF
TGTGCCAGCAGCTCCGGGACTAGCATCGAGCAGTACTTC
>TRBJ2-1|TRBD2|15|once|TRBV20-1
CSARGLSGRFGEQFF
TGCAGTGCTAGGGGACTTAGCGGGAGGTTCGGTGAGCAGTTCTTC
>TRBJ2-1|-|15|-|TRBV4-2
CASSQTLANSGEQFF
TGTGCCAGCAGCCAAACCCTAGCGAATTCCGGTGAGCAGTTCTTC
>TRBJ2-7|TRBD2|17|-|TRBV7-9
CASSLGVERDSSYEQYF
TGTGCCAGCAGCTTAGGGGTCGAGCGGGATTCCTCCTACGAGCAGTACTTC
>TRBJ2-5|TRBD2|14|few|TRBV6-2/TRBV6-3
CATVLREGLETQYF
TGTGCCACCGTATTGCGGGAGGGCCTTGAGACCCAGTACTTC
>TRBJ2-1|TRBD2|15|few|TRBV29-1
CSVELAGDSYNEQFF
TGCAGCGTTGAACTAGCGGGGGACTCCTACAATGAGCAGTTCTTC
>TRBJ2-1|-|15|many|TRBV12-3/TRBV12-4
CASSLVGGTINEQFF
TGTGCCAGCAGTTTAGTAGGCGGGACGATCAATGAGCAGTTCTTC
>TRBJ2-1|TRBD1|14|-|TRBV11-3
CASSPWTGANEQFF
TGTGCCAGCAGCCCATGGACAGGCGCCAATGAGCAGTTCTTC
>TRBJ2-7|-|13|-|TRBV18
CASSPTRKDEQYF
TGTGCCAGCTCACCTACGAGGAAGGACGAGCAGTACTTC
>TRBJ2-7|-|14|-|TRBV7-9
CASSLVGRGMEQYF
TGTGCCAGCAGCTTAGTGGGTAGGGGTATGGAGCAGTACTTC
>TRBJ2-2|-|13|many|TRBV7-9
CASSLARVGELFF
TGTGCCAGCAGCTTAGCCCGGGTCGGGGAGCTGTTTTTT
>TRBJ1-5|-|14|-|TRBV28
CASSSPGPNQPQHF
TGTGCCAGCAGCAGTCCAGGACCAAATCAGCCCCAGCATTTT
>TRBJ2-7|TRBD2|16|few|TRBV24-1
CATSDASGRGSYEQYF
TGTGCCACCAGTGACGCTAGCGGGAGAGGTTCCTACGAGCAGTACTTC
>TRBJ2-3|TRBD2|13|many|TRBV29-1
CSFGLAGTDTQYF
TGCAGCTTTGGACTAGCGGGAACCGATACGCAGTATTTT
>TRBJ2-3|TRBD1|16|few|TRBV2
CASRTRDRGLVDTQYF
TGTGCCAGCAGAACCCGGGACAGGGGCCTGGTGGATACGCAGTATTTT
>TRBJ2-1|-|15|-|TRBV7-2
CASSFGRTHYNEQFF
TGTGCCAGCAGCTTCGGACGGACTCACTACAATGAGCAGTTCTTC
>TRBJ2-7|-|14|once|TRBV20-1
CSARVPDETYEQYF
TGCAGTGCTAGAGTACCCGATGAAACCTACGAGCAGTACTTC
>TRBJ2-2|-|15|-|TRBV7-9
CASSLWAGLTGELFF
TGTGCCAGCAGCTTATGGGCTGGACTCACCGGGGAGCTGTTTTTT
>TRBJ1-1|-|14|few|TRBV7-2
CASSLLRDTTEAFF
TGTGCCAGCAGCTTACTGCGGGACACCACTGAAGCTTTCTTT
>TRBJ2-7|TRBD2|16|-|TRBV7-9
CASILSRRGDPYEQYF
TGTGCCAGCATCCTCAGTCGCCGGGGGGATCCGTACGAGCAGTACTTC
>TRBJ1-1|-|15|many|TRBV12-3/TRBV12-4
CASSFPGALNTEAFF
TGTGCCAGCAGTTTTCCGGGAGCCCTGAACACTGAAGCTTTCTTT
>TRBJ1-4|TRBD1|12|many|TRBV7-2
CASSFGQGRLFF
TGTGCCAGCAGTTTCGGACAGGGTAGACTGTTTTTT
>TRBJ2-1|TRBD1|17|-|TRBV7-9
CASSARTGGHSYNEQFF
TGTGCCAGCAGCGCCCGGACAGGGGGGCACTCCTACAATGAGCAGTTCTTC
>TRBJ2-1|-|13|many|TRBV30
CAWSVGRYNEQFF
TGTGCCTGGAGCGTAGGGCGGTACAATGAGCAGTTCTTC
>TRBJ2-1|-|17|-|TRBV4-2
CASSQDPAGPGYNEQFF
TGTGCCAGCAGCCAAGATCCGGCGGGGCCTGGGTACAATGAGCAGTTCTTC
>TRBJ2-7|TRBD2|14|many|TRBV7-2
CASSKSGRAEKQYF
TGTGCCAGCAGCAAAAGCGGGAGGGCCGAGAAGCAGTACTTC
>TRBJ2-1|-|14|few|TRBV18
CASSPRESYNEQFF
TGTGCCAGCTCACCAAGGGAGTCCTACAATGAGCAGTTCTTC
>TRBJ2-2|-|15|few|TRBV19
CASRQQGRGTGELFF
TGTGCCAGTAGGCAACAGGGAAGGGGGACCGGGGAGCTGTTTTTT
>TRBJ2-7|TRBD2|17|few|TRBV7-8
CASSPSLAGGLSYEQYF
TGTGCCAGCAGCCCCAGCCTAGCGGGAGGACTCTCCTACGAGCAGTACTTC
>TRBJ1-6|-|11|few|TRBV21-1
CASVQTTPLHF
TGTGCCAGCGTTCAAACCACCCCCCTCCACTTT
>TRBJ2-7|-|11|many|TRBV10-3
CAIWDFGEQYF
TGTGCCATCTGGGACTTTGGCGAGCAGTACTTC
>TRBJ2-5|-|14|many|TRBV5-1
CASKRPGQPETQYF
TGCGCCAGCAAGAGACCAGGGCAACCGGAGACCCAGTACTTC
>TRBJ2-3|TRBD2|17|few|TRBV5-1
CASSSGLAGGQSDTQYF
TGCGCCAGCAGCTCGGGACTAGCGGGAGGGCAGTCAGATACGCAGTATTTT
>TRBJ1-1|TRBD1|15|-|TRBV6-2/TRBV6-3
CASSPQGGGNTEAFF
TGTGCCAGCAGTCCCCAAGGGGGCGGCAACACTGAAGCTTTCTTT
>TRBJ2-5|-|13|many|TRBV18
CASSSNLQETQYF
TGTGCCAGCTCATCTAACTTGCAAGAGACCCAGTACTTC
>TRBJ2-2|-|17|few|TRBV2
CASIQLPPRDTTGELFF
TGTGCCAGCATTCAACTCCCGCCCCGGGACACCACCGGGGAGCTGTTTTTT
>TRBJ1-1|-|13|-|TRBV12-3/TRBV12-4
CASKRTAYTEAFF
TGTGCCAGCAAACGGACAGCTTACACTGAAGCTTTCTTT
>TRBJ2-7|-|14|-|TRBV28
CASTPPRANYEQYF
TGTGCCAGCACCCCACCGCGAGCTAACTACGAGCAGTACTTC
>TRBJ1-5|-|11|many|TRBV20-1
CSASPFQPQHF
TGCAGTGCTAGTCCTTTCCAGCCCCAGCATTTT
>TRBJ2-3|TRBD1|16|-|TRBV28
CASSSGTGGRADTQYF
TGTGCCAGCAGTTCCGGTACAGGGGGACGAGCAGATACGCAGTATTTT
>TRBJ2-7|TRBD1|15|many|TRBV5-1
CASRTGTGSFHEQYF
TGCGCCAGCAGGACCGGGACAGGGAGTTTCCACGAGCAGTACTTC
>TRBJ1-1|TRBD1|15|many|TRBV15
CATSRGGQGSTEAFF
TGTGCCACCAGCAGAGGGGGACAGGGGAGCACTGAAGCTTTCTTT
>TRBJ2-7|TRBD1|17|-|TRBV15
CATSREKGAGGLHEQYF
TGTGCCACCAGCAGAGAGAAGGGGGCAGGAGGTCTGCACGAGCAGTACTTC
>TRBJ2-1|-|13|few|TRBV5-1
CASSRDLTNEQFF
TGCGCCAGCAGCCGGGACCTAACCAATGAGCAGTTCTTC
>TRBJ2-1|-|13|few|TRBV6-7
CASSYSGSREQFF
TGTGCCAGCAGTTACTCTGGTAGCAGGGAGCAGTTCTTC
>TRBJ2-5|-|13|few|TRBV20-1
CSAADSPQETQYF
TGCAGTGCTGCCGACTCTCCTCAAGAGACCCAGTACTTC
>TRBJ2-5|-|14|-|TRBV28
CASRVRTRQETQYF
TGTGCCAGCAGGGTCCGGACGAGGCAAGAGACCCAGTACTTC
>TRBJ2-5|TRBD1|15|few|TRBV28
CASSHGQVSQETQYF
TGTGCCAGCAGTCACGGACAGGTCTCCCAAGAGACCCAGTACTTC
>TRBJ2-5|-|14|few|TRBV5-1
CASSLSGTGETQYF
TGCGCCAGCAGCCTGTCGGGGACCGGAGAGACCCAGTACTTC
>TRBJ1-5|TRBD1|13|-|TRBV19
CASSRSGQGKVHF
TGTGCCAGTAGTAGGAGTGGACAGGGGAAGGTCCATTTT
>TRBJ1-1|-|15|many|TRBV3-1
CASSQARHMNTEAFF
TGTGCCAGCAGCCAAGCTCGACACATGAACACTGAAGCTTTCTTT
>TRBJ2-7|-|12|-|TRBV7-2
CASSLTWGEQYF
TGTGCCAGCAGCTTGACCTGGGGGGAGCAGTACTTC
>TRBJ2-1|TRBD2|15|many|TRBV12-3/TRBV12-4
CASSLKRLAGGQQFF
TGTGCCAGCAGTTTGAAACGTCTAGCGGGAGGGCAGCAGTTCTTC
>TRBJ1-6|TRBD1|15|few|TRBV18
CASSRLDRALSPLHF
TGTGCCAGCTCACGATTGGACAGGGCACTCTCACCCCTCCACTTT
>TRBJ2-3|TRBD2|15|-|TRBV4-3
CASSLGRGLLHTQYF
TGCGCCAGCAGCCTCGGGAGGGGACTTCTTCATACGCAGTATTTT